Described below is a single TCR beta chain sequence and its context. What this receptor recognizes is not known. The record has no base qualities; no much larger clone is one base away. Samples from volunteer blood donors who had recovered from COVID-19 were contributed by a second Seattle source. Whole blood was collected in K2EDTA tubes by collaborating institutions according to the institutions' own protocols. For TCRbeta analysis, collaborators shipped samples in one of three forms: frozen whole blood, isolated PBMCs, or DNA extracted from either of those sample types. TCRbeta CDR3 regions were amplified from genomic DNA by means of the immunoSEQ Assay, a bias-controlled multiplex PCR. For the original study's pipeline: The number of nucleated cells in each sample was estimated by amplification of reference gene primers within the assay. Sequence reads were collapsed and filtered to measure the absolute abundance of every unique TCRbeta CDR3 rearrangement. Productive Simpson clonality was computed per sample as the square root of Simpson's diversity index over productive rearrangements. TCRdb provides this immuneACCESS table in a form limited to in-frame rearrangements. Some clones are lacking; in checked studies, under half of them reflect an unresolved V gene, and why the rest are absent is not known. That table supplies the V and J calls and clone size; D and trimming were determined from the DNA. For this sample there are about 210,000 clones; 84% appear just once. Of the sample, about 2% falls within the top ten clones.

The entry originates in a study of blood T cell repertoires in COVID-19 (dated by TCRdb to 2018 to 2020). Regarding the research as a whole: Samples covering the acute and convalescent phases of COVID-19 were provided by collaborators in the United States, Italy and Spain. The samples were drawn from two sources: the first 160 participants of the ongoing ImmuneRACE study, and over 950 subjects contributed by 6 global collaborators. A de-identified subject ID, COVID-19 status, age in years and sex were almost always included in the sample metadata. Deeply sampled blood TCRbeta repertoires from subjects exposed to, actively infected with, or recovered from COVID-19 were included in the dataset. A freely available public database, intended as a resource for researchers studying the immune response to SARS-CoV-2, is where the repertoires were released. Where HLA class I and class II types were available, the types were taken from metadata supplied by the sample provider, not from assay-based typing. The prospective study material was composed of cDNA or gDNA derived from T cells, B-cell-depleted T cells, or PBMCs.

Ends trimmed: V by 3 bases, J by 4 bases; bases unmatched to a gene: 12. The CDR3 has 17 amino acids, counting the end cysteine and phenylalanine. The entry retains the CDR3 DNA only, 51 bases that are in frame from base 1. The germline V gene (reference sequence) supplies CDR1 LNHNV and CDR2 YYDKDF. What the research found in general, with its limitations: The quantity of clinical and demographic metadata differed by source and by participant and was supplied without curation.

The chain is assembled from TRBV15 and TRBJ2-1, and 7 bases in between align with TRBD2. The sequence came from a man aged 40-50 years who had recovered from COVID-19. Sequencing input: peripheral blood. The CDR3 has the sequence CATSRSWEGDLYNEQFF. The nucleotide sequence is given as TGTGCCACCAGCAGGTCGTGGGAGGGAGACTTATACAATGAGCAGTTCTTC.